This T cell receptor (beta chain) is from a study of CD8 T cells in ankylosing spondylitis. Study-level findings and limits: Characteristic, it appeared, of ankylosing spondylitis blood was a TCR beta motif of fewer than 10 highly homologous variants.

This CDR3 has 16 residues. V lost 3 bases and J lost 7; bases outside the gene matches: 14. The germline V gene has CDR1 KGHDR and CDR2 SFDVKD. A note on this clonotype: Its antigen is unknown.

TCRdb called the 5' RACE reads again in MiXCR, with one record for every CDR3 protein. This table has 700,000 or so distinct CDR3 sequences, 15% to 20% appearing once. The sequence was collected from a male donor with ankylosing spondylitis. Sequenced input: blood, either unsorted or a sorted T cell fraction (not recorded which). The chain recombines TRBV24-1 with TRBJ2-7; 7 positions agree with TRBD1. The CDR3 region is CATSDRSRTGSGEQYF. In DNA form, the CDR3 reads TGTGCCACCAGTGATCGATCCCGGACAGGCTCGGGGGAGCAGTACTTC.